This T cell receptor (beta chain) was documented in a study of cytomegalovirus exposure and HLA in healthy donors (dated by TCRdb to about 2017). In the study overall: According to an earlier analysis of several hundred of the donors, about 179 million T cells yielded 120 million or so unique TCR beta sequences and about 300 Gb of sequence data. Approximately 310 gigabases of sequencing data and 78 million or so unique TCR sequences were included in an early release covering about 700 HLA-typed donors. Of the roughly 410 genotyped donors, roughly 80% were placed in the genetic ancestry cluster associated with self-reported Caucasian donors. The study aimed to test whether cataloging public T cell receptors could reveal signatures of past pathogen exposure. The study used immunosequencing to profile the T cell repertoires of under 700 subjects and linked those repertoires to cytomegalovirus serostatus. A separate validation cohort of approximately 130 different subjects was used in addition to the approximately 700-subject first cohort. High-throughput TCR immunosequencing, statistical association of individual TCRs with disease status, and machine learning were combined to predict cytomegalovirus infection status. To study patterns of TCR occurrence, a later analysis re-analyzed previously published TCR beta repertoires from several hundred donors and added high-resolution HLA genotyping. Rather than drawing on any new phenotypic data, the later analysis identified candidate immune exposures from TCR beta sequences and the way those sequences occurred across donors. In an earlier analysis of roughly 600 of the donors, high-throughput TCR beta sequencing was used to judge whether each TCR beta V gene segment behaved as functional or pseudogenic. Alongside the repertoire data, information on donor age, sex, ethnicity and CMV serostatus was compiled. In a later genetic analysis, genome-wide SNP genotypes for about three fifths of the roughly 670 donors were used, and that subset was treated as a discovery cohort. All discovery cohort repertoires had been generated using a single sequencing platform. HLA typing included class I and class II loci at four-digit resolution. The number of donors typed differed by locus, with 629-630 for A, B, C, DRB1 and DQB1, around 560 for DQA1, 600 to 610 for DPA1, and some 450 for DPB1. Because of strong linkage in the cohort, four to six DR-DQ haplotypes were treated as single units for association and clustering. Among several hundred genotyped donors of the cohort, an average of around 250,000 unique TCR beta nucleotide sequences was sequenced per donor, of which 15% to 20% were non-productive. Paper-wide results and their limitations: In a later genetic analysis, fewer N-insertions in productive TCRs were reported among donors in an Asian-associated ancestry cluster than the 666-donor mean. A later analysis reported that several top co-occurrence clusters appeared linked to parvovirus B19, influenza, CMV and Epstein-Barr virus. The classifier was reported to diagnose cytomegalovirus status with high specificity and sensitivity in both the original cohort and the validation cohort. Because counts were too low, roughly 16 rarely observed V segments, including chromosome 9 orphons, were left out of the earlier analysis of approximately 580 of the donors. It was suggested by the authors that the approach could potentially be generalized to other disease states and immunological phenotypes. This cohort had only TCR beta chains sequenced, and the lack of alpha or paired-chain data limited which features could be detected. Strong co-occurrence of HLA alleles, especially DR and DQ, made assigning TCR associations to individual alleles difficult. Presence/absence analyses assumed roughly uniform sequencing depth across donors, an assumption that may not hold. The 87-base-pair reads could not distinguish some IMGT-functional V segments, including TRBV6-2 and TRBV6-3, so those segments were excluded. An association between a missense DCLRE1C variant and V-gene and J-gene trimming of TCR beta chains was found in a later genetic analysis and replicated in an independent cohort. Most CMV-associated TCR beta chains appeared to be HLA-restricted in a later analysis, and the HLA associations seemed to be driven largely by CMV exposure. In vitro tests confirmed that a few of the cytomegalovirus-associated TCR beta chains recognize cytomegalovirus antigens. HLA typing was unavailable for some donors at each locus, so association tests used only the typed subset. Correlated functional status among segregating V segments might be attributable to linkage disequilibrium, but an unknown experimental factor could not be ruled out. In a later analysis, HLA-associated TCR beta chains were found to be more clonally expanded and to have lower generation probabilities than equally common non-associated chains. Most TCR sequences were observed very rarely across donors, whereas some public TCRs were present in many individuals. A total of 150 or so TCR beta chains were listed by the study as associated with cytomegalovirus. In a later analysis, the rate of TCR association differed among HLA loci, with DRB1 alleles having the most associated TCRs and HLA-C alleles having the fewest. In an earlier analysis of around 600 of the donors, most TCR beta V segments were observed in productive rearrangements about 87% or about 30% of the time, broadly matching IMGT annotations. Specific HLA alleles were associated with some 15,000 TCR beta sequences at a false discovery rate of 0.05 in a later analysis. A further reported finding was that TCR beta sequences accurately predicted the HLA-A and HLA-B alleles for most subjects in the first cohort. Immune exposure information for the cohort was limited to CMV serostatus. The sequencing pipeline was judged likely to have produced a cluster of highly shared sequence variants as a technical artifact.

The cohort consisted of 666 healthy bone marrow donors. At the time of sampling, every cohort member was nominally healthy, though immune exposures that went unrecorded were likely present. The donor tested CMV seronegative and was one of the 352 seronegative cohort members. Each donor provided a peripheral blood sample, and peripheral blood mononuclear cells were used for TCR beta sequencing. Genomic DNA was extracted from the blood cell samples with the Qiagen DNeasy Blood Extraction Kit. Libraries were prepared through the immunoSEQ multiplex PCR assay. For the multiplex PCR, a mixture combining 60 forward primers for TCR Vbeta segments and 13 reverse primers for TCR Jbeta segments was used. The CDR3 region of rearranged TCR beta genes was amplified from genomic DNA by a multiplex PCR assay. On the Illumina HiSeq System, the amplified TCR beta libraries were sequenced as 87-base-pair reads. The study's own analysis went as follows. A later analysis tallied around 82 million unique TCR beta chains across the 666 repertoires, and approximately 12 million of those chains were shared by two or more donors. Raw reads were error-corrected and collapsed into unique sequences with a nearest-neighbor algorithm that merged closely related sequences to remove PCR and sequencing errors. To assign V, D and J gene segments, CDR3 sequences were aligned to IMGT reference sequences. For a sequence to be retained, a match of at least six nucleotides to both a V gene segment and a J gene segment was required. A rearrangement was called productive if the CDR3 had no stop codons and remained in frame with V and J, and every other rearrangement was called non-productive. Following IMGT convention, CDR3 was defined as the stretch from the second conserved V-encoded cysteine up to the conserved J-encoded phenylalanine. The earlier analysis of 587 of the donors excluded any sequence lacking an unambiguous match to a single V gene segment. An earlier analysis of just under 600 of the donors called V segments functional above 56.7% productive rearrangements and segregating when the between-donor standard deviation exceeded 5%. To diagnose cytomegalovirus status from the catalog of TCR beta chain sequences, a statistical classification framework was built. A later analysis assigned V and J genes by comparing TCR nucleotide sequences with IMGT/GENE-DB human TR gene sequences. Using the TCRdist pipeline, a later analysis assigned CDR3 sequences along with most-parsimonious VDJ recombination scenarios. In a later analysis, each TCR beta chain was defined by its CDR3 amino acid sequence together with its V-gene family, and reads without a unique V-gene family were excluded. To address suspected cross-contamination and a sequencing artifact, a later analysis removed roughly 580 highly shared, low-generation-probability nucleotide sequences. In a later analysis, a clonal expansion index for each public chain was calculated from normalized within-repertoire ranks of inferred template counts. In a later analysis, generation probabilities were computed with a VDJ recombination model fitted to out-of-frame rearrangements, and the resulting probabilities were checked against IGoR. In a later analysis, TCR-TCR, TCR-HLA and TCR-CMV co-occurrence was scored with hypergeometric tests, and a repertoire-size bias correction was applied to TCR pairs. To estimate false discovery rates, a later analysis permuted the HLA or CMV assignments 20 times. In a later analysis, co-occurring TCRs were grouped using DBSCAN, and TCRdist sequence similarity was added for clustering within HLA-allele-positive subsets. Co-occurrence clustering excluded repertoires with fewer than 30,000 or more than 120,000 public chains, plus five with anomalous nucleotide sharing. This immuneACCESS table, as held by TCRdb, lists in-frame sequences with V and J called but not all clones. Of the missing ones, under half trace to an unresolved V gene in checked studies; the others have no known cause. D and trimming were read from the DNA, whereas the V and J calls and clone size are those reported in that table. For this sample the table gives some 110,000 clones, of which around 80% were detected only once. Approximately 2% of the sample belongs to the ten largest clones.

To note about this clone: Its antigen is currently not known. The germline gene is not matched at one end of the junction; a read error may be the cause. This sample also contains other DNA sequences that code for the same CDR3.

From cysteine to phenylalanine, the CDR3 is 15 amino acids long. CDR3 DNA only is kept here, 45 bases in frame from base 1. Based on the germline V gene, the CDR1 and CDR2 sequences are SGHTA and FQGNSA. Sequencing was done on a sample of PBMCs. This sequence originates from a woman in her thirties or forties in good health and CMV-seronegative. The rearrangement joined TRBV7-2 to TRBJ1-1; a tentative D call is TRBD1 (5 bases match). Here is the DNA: TGCGCCAGCAGCTTAGATTCGGGGGTAGGCACTGAAGCTTTCTTT. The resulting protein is CASSLDSGVGTEAFF. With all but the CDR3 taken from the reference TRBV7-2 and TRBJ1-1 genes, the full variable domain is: GAGVSQSPSNKVTEKGKDVELRCDPISGHTALYWYRQSLGQGLEFLIYFQGNSAPDKSGLPSDRFSAERTGGSVSTLTIQRTQQEDSAVYLCASSLDSGVGTEAFFGQGTRLTVV.